Described below is a single T cell receptor (beta chain) sequence and its context. Its target is not known. The data originate from a study of OX40 agonist ivuxolimab in advanced cancers. At the level of the study: The patients received agonistic anti-OX40 (CD134) antibody ivuxolimab. Recorded diagnoses for dose-escalation patients were hepatocellular carcinoma, melanoma, renal cell or head and neck cancer. Under the entry rules, prior anti-PD-1, anti-PD-L1 or anti-CTLA-4 therapy was allowed, and roughly 41% had some. Broader study findings: Expanded clones were, on average, more numerous among CD8+ T cells than CD4+.

TCRdb's copy holds only in-frame clones and misses some; the assay was immunoSEQ multiplex PCR. This sample has about 21,000 clones, with approximately 81% found just once. Germline V gene lookup returns CDR1 SGHVS and CDR2 FNYEAQ. V gave up 5 bases and J gave up 0 bases, with 10 bases separating them. The CDR3 consists of 14 residues. The receptor was isolated from an adult with an advanced solid tumor such as melanoma, head and neck, liver or kidney cancer. The V and J genes are TRBV7-6 and TRBJ1-1; D gene unclear. The sequenced sample was CD4+ or CD8+ T cells sorted from blood, obtained in a trial of the OX40 agonist ivuxolimab. CDR3 in DNA: TGTGCCAGCAGCAACGAGATAATGAACACTGAAGCTTTCTTT. It translates to CASSNEIMNTEAFF.